The 8 T cell receptor beta chains below come from one sample, sequenced in a study of response to subunit inactivated influenza vaccine. TCRdb used MiXCR to reprocess the RT-PCR reads, holding one entry per CDR3 protein. The sample has 550,000 to 600,000 distinct CDR3 sequences, 12% seen once; the top ten hold roughly 10%. This specimen was PBMCs from blood, taken on the day of vaccination. The receptors stem from a man in his forties or fifties who received an inactivated influenza vaccine.

V is TRBV20-1 and J is TRBJ1-4; tentative D call: TRBD1 (5 bases). Trimming pared 0 bases from V and 6 bases from J, leaving 11 bases between. CDR3 size: 14 residues. The germline V gene encodes CDR1 DFQATT and CDR2 SNEGSKA (reference sequence). CDR3 DNA: TGCAGTGCTAGAGATCGGGGGACCCATGAAAAACTGTTTTTT. Encoded protein: CSARDRGTHEKLFF.

The rearrangement links TRBV3-1 to TRBJ2-3, with TRBD2 identical over 13 bases. This CDR3 is built from 16 residues. Germline assignment: CDR1 LGHDT and CDR2 YNNKEL (reference sequence). V lost 4 bases, J lost 4 bases, and 5 bases stayed unmatched. For the CDR3, the DNA is TGTGCCAGCAGCCTACTAGCGGGGGGGCGCGCAGATACGCAGTATTTT. Its protein product is CASSLLAGGRADTQYF.

This clonotype has at least ten counts. The V call is TRBV4-1, the J call TRBJ1-2; 7 bases match TRBD1. The CDR3 extends over 15 amino acids. Germline loops: CDR1 MGHRA, CDR2 YSYEKL. V lost 0 bases to trimming and J lost 5 bases; unmatched junction nucleotides: 6. CDR3: CASSQDRGGAYGYTF. The CDR3 coding sequence is TGCGCCAGCAGCCAAGATAGAGGGGGCGCTTATGGCTACACCTTC.

The chain uses TRBV12-3 or TRBV12-4 and TRBJ2-5; 10 nucleotides agree with TRBD2. V lost 4 bases to trimming and J lost 2 bases; unmatched junction nucleotides: 4. This CDR3 is 15 amino acids long. CDR3 coding DNA: TGTGCCAGCAGTTCTCCGACTAGCGGGCAAGAGACCCAGTACTTC. It translates to CASSSPTSGQETQYF.

The rearrangement uses TRBV12-3 or TRBV12-4 and TRBJ2-4; D perhaps matches TRBD1 (6 bases). The ends were cut back, 7 bases at V and 1 base at J, with 11 bases in the middle. This CDR3 comprises 14 residues. CDR3 sequence: CASTLGQAKNIQYF. CDR3 nucleotide sequence: TGTGCCAGCACCTTAGGACAGGCCAAAAACATTCAGTACTTC.

This chain links TRBV29-1 with TRBJ2-3; TRBD1 is a possible D gene (5 bases). Germline values: CDR1 SQVTM, CDR2 ANQGSEA. This CDR3 has 14 amino acids. V shed 4 bases and J shed 5 bases, with 16 bases lying between them. As DNA, the CDR3 is TGCAGCGTTGCGTTTCAGGGTTTCAGAGATACGCAGTATTTT. It translates to CSVAFQGFRDTQYF.

The rearrangement links TRBV28 to TRBJ2-4, with 11 nucleotides matching TRBD2. The CDR3 length is 18 residues. V lost 8 bases to trimming and J lost 3 bases; unmatched junction nucleotides: 15. Germline CDR1 MDHEN, CDR2 SYDVKM. The CDR3 spells CASLPPAGTSGDKNIQYF. The CDR3 nucleotides read TGTGCCAGCCTCCCGCCAGCTGGGACTAGCGGAGACAAAAACATTCAGTACTTC.

This clonotype was detected ten times or more. This chain joins TRBV28 and TRBJ2-5; 10 bases agree with TRBD1. The CDR3 runs to 17 residues. Trimming took 5 bases from V and 6 from J; bases not matched to a gene: 15. CDR1 is MDHEN, CDR2 SYDVKM, per germline. As DNA, the CDR3 is TGTGCCAGCAGTCTCGAATTATGGGACAGGGGCGACAAGACCCAGTACTTC. Encoded protein: CASSLELWDRGDKTQYF.